A selection of T cell receptor beta chains follows, all from one sample in a study of metastatic and nonmetastatic thyroid tumors. TCRdb re-processed the PCR reads through MiXCR. Here the sample spans tens of thousands of clones, roughly an eighth being singletons. The sequencing sample was made of tumor tissue. These TCRs come from a female donor with papillary thyroid cancer or a benign thyroid nodule (not recorded which). Some clones in this sample may be carry-over from other donors' samples. The CDR3 runs from the conserved cysteine through the conserved F or W. The D gene is left open where the match is weak. Clone size is given for some rows only: seen once, a few or many times, or a class if the clone is expanded.

d_call	clone_size	v_call	j_call	cdr3_nt	cdr3_aa
-	many	TRBV5-4	TRBJ1-3	TGTGCCAGCAGCTTGTGGGGGCTTGCATTTGGAAACACCATATATTTT	CASSLWGLAFGNTIYF
TRBD1	few	TRBV27	TRBJ1-1	TGTGCCAGCAGAACCGGGACAGTTGAAGCTTTCTTT	CASRTGTVEAFF
-	many	TRBV4-1	TRBJ2-5	TGCGCCAGCAGCCAAGGGGGGCTAGCGGCCCTTCGGGGAGAGACCCAGTACTTC	CASSQGGLAALRGETQYF
TRBD1	many	TRBV2	TRBJ1-3	TGTGCCACAGGGCAGGGGGCGTTTGACACCATATATTTT	CATGQGAFDTIYF
TRBD1	many	TRBV12-3/TRBV12-4	TRBJ1-2	TGTGCCAGCAGTTTTGTTCAGGGGGCAGGCTATGGCTACACCTTC	CASSFVQGAGYGYTF
-	-	TRBV3-1	TRBJ2-7	TGTGCCAGCAGCTTCCGGGACGGAAACTGCGATCAGTACTTC	CASSFRDGNCDQYF
-	many	TRBV30	TRBJ2-2	TGTGCCTGGAGTTCGCCCGGGCTCTCCAGGCAGGTCGCCGGGGAGCTGTTTTTT	CAWSSPGLSRQVAGELFF
TRBD2	many	TRBV28	TRBJ2-3	TGTGCCAGCAGTGTAACCCAACTAGCGGGGTTGGATACGCAGTATTTT	CASSVTQLAGLDTQYF
-	many	TRBV10-3	TRBJ2-5	TGTGCCATCAGTGAGTCGGGGGCTAGGACCCAGTACTTC	CAISESGARTQYF
-	few	TRBV12-3/TRBV12-4	TRBJ2-7	TGTGCCAGCAGTCTCCAGGGATTCGGAATTTACGAGCAGTACTTC	CASSLQGFGIYEQYF
TRBD2	-	TRBV28	TRBJ2-5	TGTGCCAGCAGTCCCACAACGGGACTAGCTTGGAGAGATACCCAGTACTTC	CASSPTTGLAWRDTQYF
-	many	TRBV6-2/TRBV6-3	TRBJ1-1	TGTGCCAGCAGTTACGAGGGATCCACTGAAGCTTTCTTT	CASSYEGSTEAFF
-	many	TRBV18	TRBJ2-5	TGTGCCAGCTCACCAACCGGGGCCGAGACCCAGTACTTC	CASSPTGAETQYF
TRBD2	few	TRBV4-1	TRBJ2-1	TGCGCCAGCAGCCAAGATAGGGCTAGCGGGCTACCCCTCAATGATGAGCAGTTCTTC	CASSQDRASGLPLNDEQFF
TRBD2	many	TRBV11-1	TRBJ2-7	TGTGCCAGCAGCCCGAGTGCGGGGACTAGCGGAGGCTACGAGCAGTACTTC	CASSPSAGTSGGYEQYF
-	many	TRBV7-6	TRBJ2-5	TGTGCCAGCAGCCGCCACCGGGGAGAGACCCAGTACTTC	CASSRHRGETQYF
-	many	TRBV28	TRBJ2-7	TGTGCCAGCAGTATTCCGGGGGGCTCTCCCGAGGAGCAGTACTTC	CASSIPGGSPEEQYF
-	many	TRBV3-1	TRBJ2-3	TGTGCCAGCAGCCAAGCCGGACGCACAGATACGCAGTATTTT	CASSQAGRTDTQYF
TRBD1	many	TRBV30	TRBJ2-5	TGTGCCTGGAGTGGGACAGGGATTGCAGAGACCCAGTACTTC	CAWSGTGIAETQYF
-	many	TRBV4-1	TRBJ2-7	TGCGCCAGCAGCCAAGGACCGGGGGTATCCTACGAGCAGTACTTC	CASSQGPGVSYEQYF
TRBD1	large	TRBV6-1	TRBJ1-6	TGTGCCAGCAGACGCAAGGGACAGGGTATCAGTTCACCCCTCCACTTT	CASRRKGQGISSPLHF
-	-	TRBV20-1	TRBJ2-3	TGCAGTGCCCCACCCCGGGGGCCGCCTACTCAGTATTTT	CSAPPRGPPTQYF
TRBD2	many	TRBV10-3	TRBJ2-5	TGTGCCATCAGTGAGGGACTAGCGGGGCAAGAGACCCAGTACTTC	CAISEGLAGQETQYF
TRBD2	many	TRBV11-2	TRBJ2-1	TGTGCCAGCAGCTCCAGACTAGCGGCATTGTACAATGAGCAGTTCTTC	CASSSRLAALYNEQFF
TRBD1	many	TRBV20-1	TRBJ1-5	TGCAGTGCCAATTACAGGGGCCGAAGCAATCAGCCCCAGCATTTT	CSANYRGRSNQPQHF
TRBD1	many	TRBV13	TRBJ2-3	TGTGCCAGCAGCTCCATCCGGGACAGGGTTGGATATACGCAGTATTTT	CASSSIRDRVGYTQYF
-	many	TRBV6-1	TRBJ1-1	TGTGCCAGCAGCAGGGGCATGAACACTGAAGCTTTCTTT	CASSRGMNTEAFF
-	many	TRBV5-1	TRBJ1-1	TGCGCCAGCAGCTTGGGGGGGATCGAAGGTTTCTTT	CASSLGGIEGFF
-	many	TRBV6-4	TRBJ2-7	TGTGCCAGCAGTCTAGGGACAAGCCCCTTGGACGAGCAGTACTTC	CASSLGTSPLDEQYF
-	many	TRBV9	TRBJ2-1	TGTGCCAGCAGCGAACTCCTAAACAATGAGCAGTTCTTC	CASSELLNNEQFF
TRBD2	many	TRBV2	TRBJ2-7	TGTGCCAGCAGAAAGGGACTAGGTCGTTACGAGCAGTACTTC	CASRKGLGRYEQYF
-	many	TRBV6-1	TRBJ2-7	TGTGCCAGCAGTTTCCCTGTGGGCGAGCAGTACTTC	CASSFPVGEQYF
-	many	TRBV20-1	TRBJ1-2	TGCAGTGCTAGAGATTCCTTGAGGCCCCGGGGCTATGGCTACACCTTC	CSARDSLRPRGYGYTF
-	many	TRBV2	TRBJ2-3	TGTGCCAGCCGACTAGTTTCCGATACGCAGTATTTT	CASRLVSDTQYF
-	-	TRBV7-9	TRBJ1-1	TGTGCCAGCAGCCAGGCTACTGAAGCTTTCTTT	CASSQATEAFF
TRBD2	many	TRBV19	TRBJ2-1	TGTGCCAGTAGAGGGGGGACTAGCGGGAGGGGTTCCTACAATGAGCAGTTCTTC	CASRGGTSGRGSYNEQFF
-	many	TRBV7-8	TRBJ2-1	TGTGCCAGCAGCTCAACCTACCCGGGACCAGCGTACAATGAGCAGTTCTTC	CASSSTYPGPAYNEQFF
-	many	TRBV5-4	TRBJ2-7	TGTGCCAGCAGCTTGGACAGAGACGACGAGCAGTACTTC	CASSLDRDDEQYF
TRBD2	many	TRBV14	TRBJ2-7	TGTGCCAGCAGCCAAAATCCCCATCGGCGGGAGTCTAGGCACGAGCAGTACTTC	CASSQNPHRRESRHEQYF
TRBD2	many	TRBV9	TRBJ2-2	TGTGCCAGCAGCCCCAGAGGAGCGGGAGGGAACACCGGGGAGCTGTTTTTT	CASSPRGAGGNTGELFF
TRBD2	many	TRBV19	TRBJ2-1	TGTGCCAGTATGCTCGGGAGGGCCGACAATGAGCAGTTCTTC	CASMLGRADNEQFF
-	many	TRBV12-3/TRBV12-4	TRBJ2-4	TGTGCCAGTTCCGGGGGGCAAAACATTCAGTACTTC	CASSGGQNIQYF
TRBD1	-	TRBV6-4	TRBJ2-3	TGTGCCAGCAGTGCGACAGGGGTAACAGATAAGCAGTATTTT	CASSATGVTDKQYF
-	medium-sized	TRBV19	TRBJ1-5	TGTGCCAGTAGTTCCGGAGAGAATCAGCCCCAGCATTTT	CASSSGENQPQHF
-	many	TRBV20-1	TRBJ2-1	TGCAGTGCTAGAGGCTCCATCGAGCAGTTCTTC	CSARGSIEQFF
-	many	TRBV6-1	TRBJ1-4	TGTGCCAGCAGTGAATGGGGGACTAATGAAAAACTGTTTTTT	CASSEWGTNEKLFF
-	many	TRBV15	TRBJ1-1	TGTGCCACCAGGGATCCAGGGCTGTGGGCTGAAGCTTTCTTT	CATRDPGLWAEAFF
-	many	TRBV10-3	TRBJ2-1	TGTGCCATCTGCGATCAGGTCTACAATGAGCAGTTCTTC	CAICDQVYNEQFF
-	many	TRBV28	TRBJ2-3	TGTGCCAGCAGTTTAACCAGCACAGATACGCAGTATTTT	CASSLTSTDTQYF
TRBD1	many	TRBV5-5	TRBJ1-5	TGTGCCAGCAGCCCGGGACAGATTTATAGCAATCAGCCCCAGCATTTT	CASSPGQIYSNQPQHF
-	-	TRBV11-1	TRBJ2-1	TGTGCCAGCAGCTTAATGGCTGGGGTGGGTAACAATGAGCAGTTCTTC	CASSLMAGVGNNEQFF
-	-	TRBV5-1	TRBJ1-3	TGCGCCAGCAGCTCGGCAGGGGCCGAAAACGCCATATATTTT	CASSSAGAENAIYF
-	many	TRBV18	TRBJ2-6	TGTGCCAGCTCAGGCCAAGGGAGCTCCTCTGGGGCCAACGTCCTGACTTTC	CASSGQGSSSGANVLTF
TRBD1	many	TRBV19	TRBJ1-5	TGTGCCAGCCGAGTTAGGGTAGGGGGCACGAGCAATCAGCCCCAGCATTTT	CASRVRVGGTSNQPQHF
TRBD2	few	TRBV6-4	TRBJ2-2	TGTGCCAGCAGCAGCGGGATCCACACCGTGGAGTTGTTTTTT	CASSSGIHTVELFF
TRBD2	many	TRBV20-1	TRBJ2-1	TGCAGTGTGGCAAGGCTCGGGAGGGGTGACAATGAGCAGTTCTTC	CSVARLGRGDNEQFF
-	few	TRBV27	TRBJ2-2	TGTGCCAGCAGTTTAGGTACTAGAGGACACAACGGGGAGCTGTTTTTT	CASSLGTRGHNGELFF
-	many	TRBV28	TRBJ2-7	TGTGCCAGCAGTTTGGATGGGGCGGGGGAGCAGTACTTC	CASSLDGAGEQYF
TRBD1	-	TRBV7-3	TRBJ1-1	TGTGCCAGCAGCTTAAGCGGGGGGACAGGGAATGCTGAACCTTTCTTT	CASSLSGGTGNAEPFF